Detailed here is one TCR beta chain. The antigen is unknown. The culture ran for roughly ten days before CD4+ T cells were isolated. The person's infection with SARS-CoV-2, confirmed by PCR, took place between March and December 2020. BNT162b2 vaccine or mRNA-1273 vaccine was given to participants in two doses. Half-medium replacement with IL-2 medium occurred on days 3 and 7. The data were obtained in a study of vaccination effects on CD4 cells after COVID-19. Study as a whole: A few convalescent patients gave samples early and late after vaccination. The median interval between the second dose and post-vaccine sampling was 72 days.

Trimming took 0 bases from V and 8 from J; bases not matched to a gene: 11. This CDR3 is 18 amino acids long. CDR1 SGDLS and CDR2 YYNGEE come from the germline V gene. Study conclusions and caveats: Infection- and vaccine-induced clones contracted markedly late after vaccination.

Repertoires were generated with immunoSEQ multiplex PCR, while TCRdb's copy carries only in-frame clones and drops some. The sample has 50,000 or so clones, around three quarters seen once. The material sequenced was CD4+ T cells from PBMCs cultured without peptide, taken after COVID-19 vaccination. This TCR derives from a human donor who had a prior SARS-CoV-2 infection. The chain recombines TRBV9 with TRBJ2-1, with 13 bases aligning to TRBD2. This CDR3 reads CASSVGPPTSGGLDEQFF. The CDR3 bases are TGTGCCAGCAGCGTAGGTCCCCCGACTAGCGGGGGGCTCGATGAGCAGTTCTTC.